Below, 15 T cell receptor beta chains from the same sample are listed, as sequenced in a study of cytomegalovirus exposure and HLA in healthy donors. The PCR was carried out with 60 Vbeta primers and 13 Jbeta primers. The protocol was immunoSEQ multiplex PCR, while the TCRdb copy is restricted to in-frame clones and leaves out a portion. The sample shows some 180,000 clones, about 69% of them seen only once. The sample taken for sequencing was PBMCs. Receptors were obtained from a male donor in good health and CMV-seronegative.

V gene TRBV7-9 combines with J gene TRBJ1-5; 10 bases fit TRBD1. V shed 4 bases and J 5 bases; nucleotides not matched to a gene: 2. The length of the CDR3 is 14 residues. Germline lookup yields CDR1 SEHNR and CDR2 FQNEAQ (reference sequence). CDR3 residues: CASSSTGGDQPQHF. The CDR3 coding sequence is TGTGCCAGCAGCTCGACAGGGGGCGATCAGCCCCAGCATTTT.

CDR3 sequence reads: CASSQGARDTIYF. The DNA of the CDR3 is TGTGCCAGCAGTCAGGGGGCCAGGGACACCATATATTTT. The J gene is TRBJ1-3, the V gene TRBV25-1, with 8 positions matching TRBD1. V dropped 5 bases and J dropped 8; count of bases not matched to a gene: 5. CDR1 and CDR2 (germline): MGHDK, SYGVNS. The CDR3 loop spans 13 amino acids.

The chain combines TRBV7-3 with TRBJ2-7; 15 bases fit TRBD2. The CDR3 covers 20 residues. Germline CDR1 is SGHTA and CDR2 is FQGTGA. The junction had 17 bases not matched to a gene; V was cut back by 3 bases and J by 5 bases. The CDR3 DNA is TGTGCCAGCAGCTTCGTGGCAAGGGAGGGACTAGCGGGAGGATTCAACGAGCAGTACTTC. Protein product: CASSFVAREGLAGGFNEQYF.

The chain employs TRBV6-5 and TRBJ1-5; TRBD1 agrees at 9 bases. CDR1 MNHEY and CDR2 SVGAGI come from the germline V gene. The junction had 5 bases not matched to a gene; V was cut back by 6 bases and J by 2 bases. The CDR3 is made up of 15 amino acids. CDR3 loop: CASRGTGGGNQPQHF. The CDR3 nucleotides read TGTGCCAGCAGGGGTACAGGGGGCGGCAATCAGCCCCAGCATTTT.

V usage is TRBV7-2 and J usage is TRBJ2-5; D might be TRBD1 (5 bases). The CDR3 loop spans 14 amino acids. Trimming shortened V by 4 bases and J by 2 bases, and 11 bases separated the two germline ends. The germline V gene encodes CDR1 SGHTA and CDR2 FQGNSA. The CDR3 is CASSSTGIQETQYF. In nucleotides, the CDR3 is TGTGCCAGCAGCTCAACAGGAATACAAGAGACCCAGTACTTC.

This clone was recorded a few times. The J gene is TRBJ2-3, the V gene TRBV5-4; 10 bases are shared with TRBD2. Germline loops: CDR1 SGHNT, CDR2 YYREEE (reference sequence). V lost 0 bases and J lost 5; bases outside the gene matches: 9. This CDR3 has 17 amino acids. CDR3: CASSLDGLAGARDTQYF. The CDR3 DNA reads TGTGCCAGCAGCTTGGATGGGCTAGCGGGAGCCAGAGATACGCAGTATTTT.

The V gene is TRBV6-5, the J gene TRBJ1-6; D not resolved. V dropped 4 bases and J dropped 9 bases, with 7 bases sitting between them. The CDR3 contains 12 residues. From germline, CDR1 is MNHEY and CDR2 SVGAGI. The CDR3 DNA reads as TGTGCCAGCAGTTTATCGGGTTCACCCCTCCACTTT. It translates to CASSLSGSPLHF.

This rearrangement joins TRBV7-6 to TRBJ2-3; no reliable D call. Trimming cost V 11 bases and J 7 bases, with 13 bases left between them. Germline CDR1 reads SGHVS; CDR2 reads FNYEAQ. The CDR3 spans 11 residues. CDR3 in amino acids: CARAHPNTQYF. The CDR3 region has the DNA TGTGCCCGCGCCCACCCAAATACGCAGTATTTT.

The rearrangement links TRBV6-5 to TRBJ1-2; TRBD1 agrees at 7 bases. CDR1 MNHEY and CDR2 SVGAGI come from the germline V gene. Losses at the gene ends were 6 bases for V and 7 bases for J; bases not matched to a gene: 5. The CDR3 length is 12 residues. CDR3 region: CASRITGAGYTF. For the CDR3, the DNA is TGTGCCAGCAGGATAACAGGGGCTGGCTACACCTTC.

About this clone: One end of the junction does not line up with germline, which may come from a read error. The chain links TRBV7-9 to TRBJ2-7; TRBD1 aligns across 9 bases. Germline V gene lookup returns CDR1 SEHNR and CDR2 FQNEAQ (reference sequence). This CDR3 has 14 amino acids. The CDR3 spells CASSSTGGSHEQYF. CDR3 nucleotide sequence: TGTGCCAGCAGCTCAACAGGGGGCTCCCACGAGCAGTACTTC. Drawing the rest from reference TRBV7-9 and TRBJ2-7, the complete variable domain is DTGVSQNPRHKITKRGQNVTFRCDPISEHNRLYWYRQTLGQGPEFLTYFQNEAQLEKSRLLSDRFSAERPKGSFSTLEIQRTEQGDSAMYLCASSSTGGSHEQYFGPGTRLTVT.

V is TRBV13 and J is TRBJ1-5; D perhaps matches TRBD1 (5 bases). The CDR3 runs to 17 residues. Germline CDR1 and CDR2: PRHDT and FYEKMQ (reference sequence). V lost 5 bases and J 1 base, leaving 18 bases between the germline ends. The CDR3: CASSASTGGESNQPQHF. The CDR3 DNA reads TGTGCCAGCAGCGCCTCGACCGGAGGGGAGAGCAATCAGCCCCAGCATTTT.

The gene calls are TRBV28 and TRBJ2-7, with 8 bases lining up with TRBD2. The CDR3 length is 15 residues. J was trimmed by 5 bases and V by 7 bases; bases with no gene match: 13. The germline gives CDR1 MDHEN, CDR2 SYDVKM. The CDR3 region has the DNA TGTGCCAGCACCTCGTCGACTAGCGAGGAGGACGAGCAGTACTTC. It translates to CASTSSTSEEDEQYF. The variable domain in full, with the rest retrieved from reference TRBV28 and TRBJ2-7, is DVKVTQSSRYLVKRTGEKVFLECVQDMDHENMFWYRQDPGLGLRLIYFSYDVKMKEKGDIPEGYSVSREKKERFSLILESASTNQTSMYLCASTSSTSEEDEQYFGPGTRLTVT.

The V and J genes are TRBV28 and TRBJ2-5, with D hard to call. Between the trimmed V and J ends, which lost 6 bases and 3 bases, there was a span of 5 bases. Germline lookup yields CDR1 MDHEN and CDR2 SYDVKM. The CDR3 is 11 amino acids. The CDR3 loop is CASRSEETQYF. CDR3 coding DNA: TGTGCCAGCAGGTCCGAAGAGACCCAGTACTTC. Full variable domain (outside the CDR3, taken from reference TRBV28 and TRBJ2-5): DVKVTQSSRYLVKRTGEKVFLECVQDMDHENMFWYRQDPGLGLRLIYFSYDVKMKEKGDIPEGYSVSREKKERFSLILESASTNQTSMYLCASRSEETQYFGPGTRLLVL.

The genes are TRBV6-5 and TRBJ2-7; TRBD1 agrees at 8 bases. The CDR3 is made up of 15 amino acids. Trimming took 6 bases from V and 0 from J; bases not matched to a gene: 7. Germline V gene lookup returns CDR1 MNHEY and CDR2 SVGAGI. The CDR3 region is CASRLQTGDSYEQYF. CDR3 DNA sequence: TGTGCCAGCAGATTACAGACAGGGGACTCCTACGAGCAGTACTTC.

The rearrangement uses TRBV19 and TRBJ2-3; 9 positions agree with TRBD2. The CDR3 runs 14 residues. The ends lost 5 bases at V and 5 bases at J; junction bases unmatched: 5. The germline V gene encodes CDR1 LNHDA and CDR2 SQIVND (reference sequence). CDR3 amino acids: CASSVAGELDTQYF. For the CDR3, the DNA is TGTGCCAGTAGTGTAGCGGGAGAGTTAGATACGCAGTATTTT.